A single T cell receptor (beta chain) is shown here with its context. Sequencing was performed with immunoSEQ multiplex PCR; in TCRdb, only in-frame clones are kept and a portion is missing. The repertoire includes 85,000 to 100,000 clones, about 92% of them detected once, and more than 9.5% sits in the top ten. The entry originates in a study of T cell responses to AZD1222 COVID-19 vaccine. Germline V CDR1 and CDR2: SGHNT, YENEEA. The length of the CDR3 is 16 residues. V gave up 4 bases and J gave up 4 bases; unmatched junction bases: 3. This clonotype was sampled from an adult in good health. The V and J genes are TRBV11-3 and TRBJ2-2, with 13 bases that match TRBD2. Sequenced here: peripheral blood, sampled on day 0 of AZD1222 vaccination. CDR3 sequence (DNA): TGTGCCAGCAGCTCTCGGACTAGCGGGAGCACCGGGGAGCTGTTTTTT. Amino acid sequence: CASSSRTSGSTGELFF.